These T cell receptor beta chains were read from a single sample in a study of CD8+ T cells in alopecia areata. Sequenced by immunoSEQ multiplex PCR; TCRdb stores in-frame clones only, minus some. The profile shows fewer than 250,000 clones, less than 45% of them singletons. The material sequenced was CD4+ T cells sorted from blood, taken between weeks 30 and 35, from a patient treated with tofacitinib. These receptors came from a human donor with alopecia areata. The CDR3 runs from the conserved cysteine through the conserved F or W. The D gene is left open where the match is weak. Rows may omit the clone size; those that give it use once, few, many or a size class.

j_call v_call clone_size d_call cdr3_nt cdr3_aa
TRBJ1-1 TRBV10-3 few TRBD1 TGTGCCATCAAGGGACAGGTAATGAACACTGAAGCTTTCTTT CAIKGQVMNTEAFF
TRBJ1-1 TRBV6-6 NA NA TGTGCCAGCACAGGGGCCAGCGCTGAAGCTTTCTTT CASTGASAEAFF
TRBJ2-7 TRBV13 NA TRBD2 TGTGCCAGCAGCTTCGGGACTACAAGGAACGAGCAGTACTTC CASSFGTTRNEQYF
TRBJ2-7 TRBV30 few NA TGTGCCTGGAGTGTGACACTTTACGAGCAGTACTTC CAWSVTLYEQYF
TRBJ2-7 TRBV9 NA NA TGTGCCAGCAGCGCTGCGGGGAACTCCTACGAGCAGTACTTC CASSAAGNSYEQYF
TRBJ1-4 TRBV25-1 NA TRBD1 TGTGCCAGCGGGGGACAGGGGTATGAAAAACTGTTTTTT CASGGQGYEKLFF
TRBJ1-1 TRBV7-3 NA NA TGTGCCAGCAGCCCTCAACAGGGCCCGAACACTGAAGCTTTCTTT CASSPQQGPNTEAFF
TRBJ1-1 TRBV5-1 NA NA TGCGCCAGCTCCCGGCAGGAGAACACTGAAGCTTTCTTT CASSRQENTEAFF
TRBJ2-7 TRBV30 NA NA TGTGCCTGGAGCCCCGGAGCCCCCCTCTACGAGCAGTACTTC CAWSPGAPLYEQYF
TRBJ2-1 TRBV2 NA NA TGTGCCAGCATCATCCAGCCGACAGTCCGGAATGAGCAGTTCTTC CASIIQPTVRNEQFF
TRBJ2-7 TRBV2 NA TRBD1 TGTGCCAGCAGAACGGGACAGGCGACCTACGAGCAGTACTTC CASRTGQATYEQYF
TRBJ2-1 TRBV7-2 NA NA TGTGCCAGCCGCTCCCCCCTTGGATACAATGAGCAGTTCTTC CASRSPLGYNEQFF
TRBJ2-1 TRBV29-1 few NA TGCAGCGTTGAGAGGGGGGGGAATGAGCAGTTCTTC CSVERGGNEQFF
TRBJ1-2 TRBV5-4 NA NA TGTGCCAGCAGCTTCGGCAGAGAGGATGGCTACACCTTC CASSFGREDGYTF
TRBJ2-1 TRBV5-4 NA NA TGTGCCAGCAGCTTGGGAGGCCCCCCCTCTAACGATGAGCAGTTCTTC CASSLGGPPSNDEQFF
TRBJ2-1 TRBV9 NA TRBD2 TGTGCCAGCAGCCAAGATCCCGGGACTAACAATGAGCAGTTCTTC CASSQDPGTNNEQFF
TRBJ2-7 TRBV7-2 NA TRBD1 TGTGCCAGCAGCAACTTCCAGGGGGCCAACGAGCAGTACTTC CASSNFQGANEQYF
TRBJ2-7 TRBV15 NA NA TGTGCCACCAGCAGAGCTGGGGGTGGAACCGAGCAGTACTTC CATSRAGGGTEQYF
TRBJ1-5 TRBV19 few TRBD1 TGTGCCAGTAGTCCATTCGGGACAGGTAACAATCAGCCCCAGCATTTT CASSPFGTGNNQPQHF
TRBJ1-2 TRBV6-5 NA NA TGTGCCAGCAGCCACAGCCAGGGGCGGTTCGGCTACACCTTC CASSHSQGRFGYTF
TRBJ1-2 TRBV7-8 NA NA TGTGCCAGCAGCACCAGAATCCAGACAGGTCCCAACTATGGCTACACCTTC CASSTRIQTGPNYGYTF
TRBJ2-7 TRBV6-6 NA TRBD1 TGTGCCAGCAACCCGGGACAGCCGACCTACGAGCAGTACTTC CASNPGQPTYEQYF
TRBJ2-3 TRBV30 few TRBD2 TGTGCCTGGAGACTCCCCCCCGCTAGCGGGAGTTCAGATACGCAGTATTTT CAWRLPPASGSSDTQYF
TRBJ1-2 TRBV5-1 NA NA TGCGCCAGCAGCTTGAAAGGGATCTTAAACTATGGCTACACCTTC CASSLKGILNYGYTF
TRBJ1-2 TRBV29-1 few TRBD1 TGCAGCGTTGACTTCCTCGGGACAGGCTATGGCTACACCTTC CSVDFLGTGYGYTF
TRBJ1-5 TRBV4-1 once TRBD1 TGCGCCAGCAGCCCTGCGGACAGGGGTAACAATCAGCCCCAGCATTTT CASSPADRGNNQPQHF
TRBJ2-1 TRBV6-1 few NA TGTGCCAGCAAGGGACACAACTACAATGAGCAGTTCTTC CASKGHNYNEQFF